One sample yielded the 23 T cell receptor beta chains listed below, sequenced in a study of blood T cell repertoires in COVID-19. Only in-frame clones appear in the TCRdb table, and some are missing; sequencing was by immunoSEQ multiplex PCR. This sample has 60,000 to 75,000 clones; around 86% occur once, and the top ten carry 3.9%. The sample comprised peripheral blood. These receptors all stem from a man aged 70 or older with active COVID-19.

The chain is built from TRBV28 and TRBJ1-2; 7 nucleotides agree with TRBD1. Trimming took 8 bases from V and 2 from J; bases not matched to a gene: 11. The CDR3 has 15 residues. From germline, CDR1 is MDHEN and CDR2 SYDVKM. The CDR3 nucleotides read TGTGCCAGCCGAAAAGGGGGCACACAGAACTATGGCTACACCTTC. This gives the protein CASRKGGTQNYGYTF.

This rearrangement joins TRBV24-1 to TRBJ2-6, with TRBD2 identical over 7 bases. Germline CDR1 KGHDR, CDR2 SFDVKD. This CDR3 spans 16 amino acids. After removal of 3 bases from V and 4 bases from J, the junction contained 5 bases not matched to a gene. CDR3 bases: TGTGCCACCAGTGATGGGGGGGAGAGAGGGGCCAACGTCCTGACTTTC. Translation: CATSDGGERGANVLTF.

CDR3 amino acids: CASSPGQGTDTQYF. The CDR3 region has the DNA TGTGCCAGCTCACCCGGACAGGGCACAGATACGCAGTATTTT. V and J are TRBV18 and TRBJ2-3; 7 nucleotides match TRBD1. With V trimmed by 3 bases and J by 1 base, 1 base remained unmatched. Germline CDR1 is KGHSH and CDR2 is LQKENI. CDR3 length equals 14 residues. Based on the CDR3 plus reference TRBV18 and TRBJ2-3, the full variable domain is NAGVMQNPRHLVRRRGQEARLRCSPMKGHSHVYWYRQLPEEGLKFMVYLQKENIIDESGMPKERFSAEFPKEGPSILRIQQVVRGDSAAYFCASSPGQGTDTQYFGPGTRLTVL.

The chain links TRBV5-5 to TRBJ2-5; possibly TRBD2 for D (6 bases). The CDR3 is 14 amino acids. V lost 4 bases to trimming and J lost 5 bases, with 15 bases between them. In germline, CDR1 is SGHKS, CDR2 YYEKEE (reference sequence). As DNA, the CDR3 is TGTGCCAGCAGCCAACCGGTCGCGGGGGAGACCCAGTACTTC. Translated, it gives CASSQPVAGETQYF.

This chain joins TRBV3-1 (or the pseudogene TRBV3-2) and TRBJ2-7; 10 nucleotides align to TRBD2. CDR1 and CDR2 (germline): LGHDT, YNNKEL (reference sequence). Trimming at V came to 4 bases and at J to 5 bases, leaving 14 bases not matched to a gene. This CDR3 comprises 17 residues. The CDR3 reads CASSRSGLAGARNEQYF. Written as DNA, the CDR3 is TGTGCCAGCAGCCGATCCGGGCTAGCGGGAGCCCGCAACGAGCAGTACTTC.

The chain joins TRBV3-1 (or the pseudogene TRBV3-2) to TRBJ2-7; TRBD2 aligns across 9 bases. Trimming at V came to 4 bases and at J to 0 bases, leaving 7 bases not matched to a gene. The CDR3 runs to 16 residues. CDR1 and CDR2 (germline): LGHDT, YNNKEL (reference sequence). CDR3 amino acids: CASSRSGSWGSYEQYF. The CDR3 nucleotides are TGTGCCAGCAGCCGTAGCGGGAGTTGGGGCTCCTACGAGCAGTACTTC.

In nucleotides, the CDR3 is TGTGCCAGCAGGGCACTAGCGTTTAGCCACGAGCAGTACTTC. The encoded protein is CASRALAFSHEQYF. The rearrangement links TRBV27 to TRBJ2-7; 7 nucleotides agree with TRBD2. The CDR3 totals 14 residues. Germline V gene lookup returns CDR1 MNHEY and CDR2 SMNVEV (reference sequence). The V segment lost 6 bases and the J segment 5 bases; nucleotides outside the gene matches: 10.

The rearrangement joins TRBV4-1 to TRBJ2-7, with TRBD2 as a possible D gene (5 bases). V lost 1 base to trimming and J lost 3 bases, with 7 bases between them. The CDR3 covers 13 residues. CDR1 MGHRA and CDR2 YSYEKL come from the germline V gene. The CDR3 coding sequence is TGCGCCAGCAGCCAAGGTGCGGGCTACGAGCAGTACTTC. It is translated as CASSQGAGYEQYF.

The rearrangement uses TRBV4-2 and TRBJ2-2, with D possibly TRBD1 on 5 matching bases. Trimming left V 2 bases short and J 5 bases short, with 9 bases between. The CDR3 has 14 amino acids. In germline, CDR1 is LGHNA, CDR2 YNFKEQ. This CDR3 is CASSQQGRTGELFF. In nucleotides, the CDR3 is TGTGCCAGCAGCCAACAGGGTAGGACCGGGGAGCTGTTTTTT.

J is TRBJ1-6 and V is TRBV7-9, with D perhaps matching TRBD1 (5 bases). CDR3 length: 13 amino acids. V lost 1 base and J 10 bases, leaving 8 bases between the germline ends. Looked up from germline, CDR1 is SEHNR and CDR2 is FQNEAQ (reference sequence). The CDR3 region has the DNA TGTGCCAGCAGCTTAGTAGGGGTGTCACCCCTCCACTTT. Protein product: CASSLVGVSPLHF.

The V gene is TRBV25-1, the J gene TRBJ2-2; D perhaps matches TRBD2 (6 bases). Germline CDR1 and CDR2: MGHDK and SYGVNS. Trimming shortened V by 6 bases and J by 5 bases, and 16 bases separated the two germline ends. The CDR3 spans 15 residues. The CDR3 loop reads CASRETAAGTGELFF. The CDR3 DNA reads TGTGCCAGCAGAGAAACAGCGGCGGGGACCGGGGAGCTGTTTTTT.

The chain links TRBV19 to TRBJ1-1; 10 bases are a match to TRBD1. Germline V CDR1 and CDR2: LNHDA, SQIVND (reference sequence). CDR3 length: 14 residues. The trim removed 6 bases at V and 6 bases at J, leaving 7 bases unmatched. DNA of the CDR3: TGTGCCAGTAGCCGGGACAGGGGATCCTCTGAAGCTTTCTTT. Protein sequence: CASSRDRGSSEAFF.

V gene TRBV6-2 or TRBV6-3 combines with J gene TRBJ2-1; 8 nucleotides line up with TRBD2. The germline V gene encodes CDR1 MNHEY and CDR2 SVGEGT. The junction had 4 bases not matched to a gene; V was cut back by 1 base and J by 8 bases. The CDR3 has 14 residues. CDR3 loop: CASSYYAGGYEQFF. In DNA form, the CDR3 reads TGTGCCAGCAGTTACTACGCGGGAGGCTATGAGCAGTTCTTC.

This sequence joins TRBV3-1 (or the pseudogene TRBV3-2) and TRBJ2-7; D not resolved. The CDR3 is 15 residues long. Trimming removed 0 bases at V and 3 bases at J, with 12 bases between. Germline V gene lookup returns CDR1 LGHDT and CDR2 YNNKEL (reference sequence). CDR3 amino acids: CASSQDMAPIYEQYF. The CDR3 nucleotides read TGTGCCAGCAGCCAAGATATGGCACCCATCTACGAGCAGTACTTC.

This chain links TRBV9 with TRBJ2-5; TRBD1 is a possible D gene (5 bases). The CDR3 runs to 16 residues. From germline, CDR1 is SGDLS and CDR2 YYNGEE. V lost 0 bases, J lost 0 bases, and 12 bases lay in between. The CDR3, as DNA: TGTGCCAGCAGCGTAGGGGAAGGGGCTTACCAAGAGACCCAGTACTTC. Its protein is CASSVGEGAYQETQYF.

This chain links TRBV18 with TRBJ1-1, with a weak D call TRBD1 (6 bases). The CDR3 loop spans 13 amino acids. In germline, CDR1 is KGHSH, CDR2 LQKENI. V was pared by 3 bases and J by 3 bases, with 8 bases between. The CDR3, as DNA: TGTGCCAGCTCACCGGCAGGGGACACTGAAGCTTTCTTT. Translating it yields CASSPAGDTEAFF. The whole variable domain, remainder taken from reference TRBV18 and TRBJ1-1, is NAGVMQNPRHLVRRRGQEARLRCSPMKGHSHVYWYRQLPEEGLKFMVYLQKENIIDESGMPKERFSAEFPKEGPSILRIQQVVRGDSAAYFCASSPAGDTEAFFGQGTRLTVV.

The gene calls are TRBV14 and TRBJ2-1; TRBD2 matches at 11 bases. V was pared by 4 bases and J by 6 bases, with 11 bases of the junction left unmatched. The germline gives CDR1 SGHDN, CDR2 FVKESK. This CDR3 spans 17 amino acids. CDR3 protein: CASSRKLAGVVPNEQFF. Here the CDR3 DNA reads TGTGCCAGCAGCCGAAAACTAGCGGGAGTGGTGCCCAATGAGCAGTTCTTC.

The V call is TRBV7-3, the J call TRBJ2-2, with 10 bases identical to TRBD2. Trimming cost V 2 bases and J 1 base; bases outside gene matches: 10. Germline V gene lookup returns CDR1 SGHTA and CDR2 FQGTGA. CDR3 size: 19 residues. As DNA, the CDR3 is TGTGCCAGCAGCTTATGGGCTAGCGGGAGCCGGGGGAACACCGGGGAGCTGTTTTTT. Protein sequence: CASSLWASGSRGNTGELFF.

This clone was counted between two and nine times. The chain has TRBV6-2 or TRBV6-3 and TRBJ2-2; perhaps TRBD1 as D (6 bases). V was shortened by 2 bases and J by 6 bases, with 16 bases between the two germline ends. CDR1 MNHEY and CDR2 SVGEGT come from the germline V gene. CDR3 length: 16 residues. Here the CDR3 DNA reads TGTGCCAGCAGTTACGTGGCAGGGGATATCCCCGGGGAGCTGTTTTTT. Protein: CASSYVAGDIPGELFF.

CDR3 nucleotide sequence: TGTGCCAGCAGTTACCGACAAGGAGAGCAGTACTTC. Protein product: CASSYRQGEQYF. V and J are TRBV6-5 and TRBJ2-7, with D uncertain. The CDR3 contains 12 residues. V dropped 2 bases and J dropped 7 bases, with 9 bases sitting between them. Germline lookup yields CDR1 MNHEY and CDR2 SVGAGI.

This chain uses TRBV2 with TRBJ2-7; TRBD2 matches 7 bases. Per the germline V gene, CDR1 is SNHLY and CDR2 is FYNNEI. J gave up 7 bases and V 4 bases, and 13 bases lay outside the gene matches. The CDR3 covers 15 residues. CDR3: CASSGGLGRVREQYF. CDR3 coding DNA: TGTGCCAGCAGTGGGGGCCTGGGGAGGGTAAGGGAGCAGTACTTC.

This clone was picked up a small number of times. This chain links TRBV28 with TRBJ1-5; D perhaps matches TRBD1 (6 bases). The ends were cut back, 4 bases at V and 2 bases at J, with 9 bases in the middle. CDR1 is MDHEN and CDR2 is SYDVKM in the germline V gene. The CDR3 covers 14 residues. CDR3 sequence: CASSWGRGNQPQHF. Written as DNA, the CDR3 is TGTGCCAGCAGTTGGGGGCGGGGCAATCAGCCCCAGCATTTT.

This sequence joins TRBV7-2 and TRBJ2-7; 10 nucleotides match TRBD2. The germline V gene has CDR1 SGHTA and CDR2 FQGNSA. V dropped 5 bases and J dropped 6; count of bases not matched to a gene: 7. The CDR3 runs to 14 residues. In nucleotides, the CDR3 is TGTGCCAGCAGCCCGCTAGCGGGAGCGTTCGAGCAGTACTTC. It specifies CASSPLAGAFEQYF. The whole variable domain, filled in from reference TRBV7-2 and TRBJ2-7, reads GAGVSQSPSNKVTEKGKDVELRCDPISGHTALYWYRQSLGQGLEFLIYFQGNSAPDKSGLPSDRFSAERTGGSVSTLTIQRTQQEDSAVYLCASSPLAGAFEQYFGPGTRLTVT.